The T cell receptor (beta chain) described here comes from a study of T cells expressing NK-cell markers. Study information: Sequencing of TCR beta repertoires drew on sorted CD3+CD56+NKG2C+, CD3+CD56+NKG2C- and CD3+CD56-NKG2C+ T cells. Findings and limits, study-wide: Dominant NKG2C+ clonotypes were found to form about 1.0-7.5% of CD8+ T cells in several donors.

TCR beta cDNA was made by 5'RACE template switching with UMIs. TCRdb derives one entry per CDR3 protein from the 5' RACE reads, leaving out DNA. The table for this sample gives 250,000 or so distinct CDR3 sequences. Comment on this clonotype: Its antigen remains unknown.

The CDR3 is made up of 15 amino acids. Germline V gene lookup returns CDR1 DFQATT and CDR2 SNEGSKA (reference sequence). This rearrangement joins TRBV20-1 to TRBJ1-2; TCRdb reports TRBD1, a call that lacks DNA to check it against. This receptor was obtained from a woman aged 18 to 75 in good health. The sample comprised blood T cells: a sorted CD56 or NKG2C T cell subset, CD4+ or CD8+ T cells, or bulk PBMC T cells (not recorded which). CDR3 amino acids: CSARTGDPGGYGYTF.